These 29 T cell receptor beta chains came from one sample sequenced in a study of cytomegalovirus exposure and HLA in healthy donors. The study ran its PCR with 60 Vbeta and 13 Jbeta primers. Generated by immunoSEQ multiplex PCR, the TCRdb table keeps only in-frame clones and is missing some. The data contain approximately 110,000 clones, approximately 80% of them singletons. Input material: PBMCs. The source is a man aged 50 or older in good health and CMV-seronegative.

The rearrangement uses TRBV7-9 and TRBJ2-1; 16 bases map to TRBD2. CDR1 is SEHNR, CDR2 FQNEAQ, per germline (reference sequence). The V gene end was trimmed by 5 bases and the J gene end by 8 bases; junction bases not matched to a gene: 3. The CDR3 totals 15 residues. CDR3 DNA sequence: TGTGCCAGCAGCGGGACTAGCGGGGGGGCCGATGAGCAGTTCTTC. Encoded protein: CASSGTSGGADEQFF.

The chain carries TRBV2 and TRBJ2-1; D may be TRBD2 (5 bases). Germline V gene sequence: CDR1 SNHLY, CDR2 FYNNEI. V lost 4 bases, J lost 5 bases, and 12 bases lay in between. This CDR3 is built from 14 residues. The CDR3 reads CASSVASWDNEQFF. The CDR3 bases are TGTGCCAGCAGTGTGGCTAGCTGGGACAATGAGCAGTTCTTC. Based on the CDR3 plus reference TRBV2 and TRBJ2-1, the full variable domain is EPEVTQTPSHQVTQMGQEVILRCVPISNHLYFYWYRQILGQKVEFLVSFYNNEISEKSEIFDDQFSVERPDGSNFTLKIRSTKLEDSAMYFCASSVASWDNEQFFGPGTRLTVL.

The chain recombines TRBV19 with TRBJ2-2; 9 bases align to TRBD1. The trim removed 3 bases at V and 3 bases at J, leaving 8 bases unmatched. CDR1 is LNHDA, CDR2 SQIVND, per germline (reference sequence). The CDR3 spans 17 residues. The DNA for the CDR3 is TGTGCCAGTAGTATGGTTCCCGGGACAGGGCACACCGGGGAGCTGTTTTTT. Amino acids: CASSMVPGTGHTGELFF.

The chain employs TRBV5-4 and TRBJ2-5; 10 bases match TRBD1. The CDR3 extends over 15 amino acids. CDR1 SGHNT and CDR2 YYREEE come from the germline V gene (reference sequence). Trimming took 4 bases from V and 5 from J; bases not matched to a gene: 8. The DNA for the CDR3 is TGTGCCAGCAGCCTGACGACAGGGGGCTGGGAGACCCAGTACTTC. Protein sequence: CASSLTTGGWETQYF.

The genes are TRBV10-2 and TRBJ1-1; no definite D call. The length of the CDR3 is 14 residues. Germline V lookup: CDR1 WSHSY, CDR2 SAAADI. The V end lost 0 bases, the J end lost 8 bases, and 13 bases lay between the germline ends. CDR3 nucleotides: TGCGCCAGCAGTGAGTCGGCAGGTATTGCCGAAGCTTTCTTT. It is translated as CASSESAGIAEAFF.

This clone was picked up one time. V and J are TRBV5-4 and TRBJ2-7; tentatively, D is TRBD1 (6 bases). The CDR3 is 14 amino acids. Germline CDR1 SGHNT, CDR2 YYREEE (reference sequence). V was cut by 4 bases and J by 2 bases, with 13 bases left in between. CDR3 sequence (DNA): TGTGCCAGCAGCGCAAACGACAGGACCTACGAGCAGTACTTC. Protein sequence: CASSANDRTYEQYF.

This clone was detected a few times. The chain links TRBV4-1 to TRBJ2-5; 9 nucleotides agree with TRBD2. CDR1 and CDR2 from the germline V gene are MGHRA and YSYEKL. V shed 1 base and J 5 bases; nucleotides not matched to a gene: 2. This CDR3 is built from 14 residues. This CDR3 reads CASSQGTSEETQYF. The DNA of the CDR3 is TGCGCCAGCAGCCAAGGGACTAGCGAGGAGACCCAGTACTTC.

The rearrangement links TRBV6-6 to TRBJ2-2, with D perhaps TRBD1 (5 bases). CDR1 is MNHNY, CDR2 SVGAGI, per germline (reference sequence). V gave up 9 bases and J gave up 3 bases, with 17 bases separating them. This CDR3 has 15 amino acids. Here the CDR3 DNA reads TGTGCCAGTTCCAGGGTCTCCGTCGACACCGGGGAGCTGTTTTTT. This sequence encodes CASSRVSVDTGELFF.

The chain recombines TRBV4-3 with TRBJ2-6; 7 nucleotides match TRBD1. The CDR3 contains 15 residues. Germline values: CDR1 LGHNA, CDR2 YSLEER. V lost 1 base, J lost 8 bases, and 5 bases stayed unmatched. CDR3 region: CASSQGQGETNVLTF. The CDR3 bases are TGCGCCAGCAGCCAAGGGCAGGGGGAGACCAACGTCCTGACTTTC.

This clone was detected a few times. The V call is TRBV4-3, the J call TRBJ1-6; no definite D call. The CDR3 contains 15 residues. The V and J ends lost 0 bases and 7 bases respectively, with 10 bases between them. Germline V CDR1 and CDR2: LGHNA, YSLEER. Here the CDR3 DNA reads TGCGCCAGCAGCCAAGATTTGCCAGTAAATTCACCCCTCCACTTT. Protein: CASSQDLPVNSPLHF.

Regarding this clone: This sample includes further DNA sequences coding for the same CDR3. The CDR3 DNA reads TGTGCCAGTAGTATCTCAGGACAGGGGGCTTACGAGCAGTACTTC. It encodes CASSISGQGAYEQYF. V gene TRBV19 combines with J gene TRBJ2-7, with TRBD1 identical over 11 bases. The CDR3 sequence is 15 residues long. Looked up from germline, CDR1 is LNHDA and CDR2 is SQIVND (reference sequence). V lost 3 bases and J lost 4; bases outside the gene matches: 5.

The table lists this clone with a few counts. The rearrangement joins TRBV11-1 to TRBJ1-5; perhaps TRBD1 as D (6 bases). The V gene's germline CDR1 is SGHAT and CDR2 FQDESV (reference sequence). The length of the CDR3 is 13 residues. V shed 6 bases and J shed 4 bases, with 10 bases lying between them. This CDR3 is CASSRQVNQPQHF. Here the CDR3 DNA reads TGTGCCAGCAGTCGACAGGTGAATCAGCCCCAGCATTTT.

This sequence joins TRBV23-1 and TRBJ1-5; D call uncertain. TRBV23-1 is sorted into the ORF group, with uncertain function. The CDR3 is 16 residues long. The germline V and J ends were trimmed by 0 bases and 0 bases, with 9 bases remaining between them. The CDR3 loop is CASSQSGEYSNQPQHF. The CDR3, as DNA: TGCGCCAGCAGTCAATCTGGGGAGTATAGCAATCAGCCCCAGCATTTT.

CDR3 nucleotide sequence: TGTGCCAGCAGTGAAGCGCCTGAGGTGGGGCGAGGACAGCCCCAGCATTTT. As protein: CASSEAPEVGRGQPQHF. The V call is TRBV6-1, the J call TRBJ1-5; tentatively, D is TRBD1 (5 bases). From germline, CDR1 is MNHNS and CDR2 SASEGT. The CDR3 spans 17 residues. V was shortened by 0 bases and J by 7 bases, with 19 bases between the two germline ends.

CDR3 DNA: TGTGCCACCCGAGGGCGAGGCGTTGATGGCTACACCTTC. It is translated as CATRGRGVDGYTF. The chain couples TRBV27 to TRBJ1-2; D gene unclear. The germline gives CDR1 MNHEY, CDR2 SMNVEV (reference sequence). Trimming shortened V by 10 bases and J by 6 bases, and 18 bases separated the two germline ends. The CDR3 consists of 13 residues.

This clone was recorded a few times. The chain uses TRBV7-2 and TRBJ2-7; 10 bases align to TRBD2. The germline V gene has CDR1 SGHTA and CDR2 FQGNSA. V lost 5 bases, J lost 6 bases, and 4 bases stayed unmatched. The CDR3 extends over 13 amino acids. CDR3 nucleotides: TGTGCCAGCAGCCCGGGACTAGCGAGCGAGCAGTACGTC. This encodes CASSPGLASEQYV.

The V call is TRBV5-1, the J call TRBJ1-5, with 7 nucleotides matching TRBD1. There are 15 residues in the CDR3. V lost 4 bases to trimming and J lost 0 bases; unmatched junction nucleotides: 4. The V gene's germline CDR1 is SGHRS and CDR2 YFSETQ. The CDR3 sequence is CASSAGTDSNQPQHF. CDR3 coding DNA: TGCGCCAGCAGCGCCGGGACAGATAGCAATCAGCCCCAGCATTTT.

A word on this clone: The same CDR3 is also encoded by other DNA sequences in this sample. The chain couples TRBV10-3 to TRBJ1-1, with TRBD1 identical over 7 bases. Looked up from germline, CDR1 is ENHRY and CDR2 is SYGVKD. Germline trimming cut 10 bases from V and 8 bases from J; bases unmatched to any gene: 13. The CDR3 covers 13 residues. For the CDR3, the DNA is TGTGCCACCAAAGGGGGCGCGGGCACCGAAGCTTTCTTT. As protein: CATKGGAGTEAFF.

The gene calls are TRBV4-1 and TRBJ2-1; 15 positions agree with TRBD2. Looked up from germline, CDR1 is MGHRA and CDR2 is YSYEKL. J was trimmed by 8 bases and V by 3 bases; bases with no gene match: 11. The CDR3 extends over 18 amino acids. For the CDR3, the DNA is TGCGCCAGCAGCCATCTCGGGACTAGCGGGGGGTCAGGGGATGAGCAGTTCTTC. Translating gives CASSHLGTSGGSGDEQFF.

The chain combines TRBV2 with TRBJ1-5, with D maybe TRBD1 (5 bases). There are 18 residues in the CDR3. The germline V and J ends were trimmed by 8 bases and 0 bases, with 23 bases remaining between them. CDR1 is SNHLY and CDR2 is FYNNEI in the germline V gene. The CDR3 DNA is TGTGCCAGCGGGGGTACGGGGACTGCCCTTTATAGCAATCAGCCCCAGCATTTT. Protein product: CASGGTGTALYSNQPQHF.

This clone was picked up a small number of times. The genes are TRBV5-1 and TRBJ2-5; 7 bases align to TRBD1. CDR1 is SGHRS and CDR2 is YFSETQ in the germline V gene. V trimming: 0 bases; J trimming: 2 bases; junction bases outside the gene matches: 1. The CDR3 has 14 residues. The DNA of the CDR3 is TGCGCCAGCAGCTTGGGGGACAGTCAAGAGACCCAGTACTTC. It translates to CASSLGDSQETQYF.

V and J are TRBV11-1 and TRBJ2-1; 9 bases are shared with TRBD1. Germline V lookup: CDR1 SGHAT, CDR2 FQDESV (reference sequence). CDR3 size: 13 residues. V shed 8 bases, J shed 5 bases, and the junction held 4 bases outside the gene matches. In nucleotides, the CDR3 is TGTGCCAGCTTGAGGACAGGGGACAATGAGCAGTTCTTC. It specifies CASLRTGDNEQFF.

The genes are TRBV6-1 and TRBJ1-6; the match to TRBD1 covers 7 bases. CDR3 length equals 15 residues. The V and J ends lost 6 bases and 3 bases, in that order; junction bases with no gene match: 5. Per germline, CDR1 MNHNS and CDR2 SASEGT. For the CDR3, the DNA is TGTGCCAGCAGCTCGGGACAGCTCTATAATTCACCCCTCCACTTT. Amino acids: CASSSGQLYNSPLHF.

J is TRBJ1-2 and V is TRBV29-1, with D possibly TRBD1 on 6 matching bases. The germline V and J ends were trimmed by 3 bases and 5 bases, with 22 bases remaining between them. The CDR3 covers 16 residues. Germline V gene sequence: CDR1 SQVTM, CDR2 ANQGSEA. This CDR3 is CSVDFEGGGLTYGYTF. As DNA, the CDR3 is TGCAGCGTTGACTTTGAGGGAGGGGGACTAACGTATGGCTACACCTTC.

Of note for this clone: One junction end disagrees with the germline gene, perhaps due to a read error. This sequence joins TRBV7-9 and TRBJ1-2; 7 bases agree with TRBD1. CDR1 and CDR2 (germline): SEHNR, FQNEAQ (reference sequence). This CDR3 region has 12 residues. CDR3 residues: CSSSFGTEGYTF. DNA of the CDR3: TGTTCCAGCAGCTTCGGGACAGAAGGCTACACCTTC. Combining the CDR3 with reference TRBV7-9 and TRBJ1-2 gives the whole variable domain DTGVSQNPRHKITKRGQNVTFRCDPISEHNRLYWYRQTLGQGPEFLTYFQNEAQLEKSRLLSDRFSAERPKGSFSTLEIQRTEQGDSAMYLCSSSFGTEGYTFGSGTRLTVV.

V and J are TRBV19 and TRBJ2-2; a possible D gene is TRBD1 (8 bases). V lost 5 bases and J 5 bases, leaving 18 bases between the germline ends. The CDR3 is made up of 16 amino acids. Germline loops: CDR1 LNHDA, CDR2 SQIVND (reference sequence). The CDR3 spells CASSPDRGAGTGELFF. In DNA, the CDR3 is TGTGCCAGTAGTCCAGACAGGGGAGCGGGAACCGGGGAGCTGTTTTTT.

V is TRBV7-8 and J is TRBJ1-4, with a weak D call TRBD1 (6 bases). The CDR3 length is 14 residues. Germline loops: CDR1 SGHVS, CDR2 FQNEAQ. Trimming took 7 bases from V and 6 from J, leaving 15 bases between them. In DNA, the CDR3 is TGTGCCAGCATGAGCAGGGGCCTCGATGAAAAACTGTTTTTT. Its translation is CASMSRGLDEKLFF. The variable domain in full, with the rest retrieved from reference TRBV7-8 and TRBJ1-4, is GAGVSQSPRYKVAKRGQDVALRCDPISGHVSLFWYQQALGQGPEFLTYFQNEAQLDKSGLPSDRFFAERPEGSVSTLKIQRTQQEDSAVYLCASMSRGLDEKLFFGSGTQLSVL.

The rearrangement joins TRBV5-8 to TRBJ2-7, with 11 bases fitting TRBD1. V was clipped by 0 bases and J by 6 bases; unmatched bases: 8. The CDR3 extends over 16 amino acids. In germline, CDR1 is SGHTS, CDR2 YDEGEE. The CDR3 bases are TGTGCCAGCAGCTTGGGGATCGGGACAGGGGGATTCGAGCAGTACTTC. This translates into CASSLGIGTGGFEQYF. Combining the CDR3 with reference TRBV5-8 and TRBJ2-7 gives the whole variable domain EAGVTQSPTHLIKTRGQQATLRCSPISGHTSVYWYQQALGLGLQFLLWYDEGEERNRGNFPPRFSGRQFPNYSSELNVNALELEDSALYLCASSLGIGTGGFEQYFGPGTRLTVT.

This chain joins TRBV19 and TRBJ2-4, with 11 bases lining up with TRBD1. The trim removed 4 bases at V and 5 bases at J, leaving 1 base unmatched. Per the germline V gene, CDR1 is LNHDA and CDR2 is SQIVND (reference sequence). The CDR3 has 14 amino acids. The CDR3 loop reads CASSRTGGENIQYF. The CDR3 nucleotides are TGTGCCAGTAGTAGGACAGGGGGCGAAAACATTCAGTACTTC. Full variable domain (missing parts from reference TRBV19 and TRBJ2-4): DGGITQSPKYLFRKEGQNVTLSCEQNLNHDAMYWYRQDPGQGLRLIYYSQIVNDFQKGDIAEGYSVSREKKESFPLTVTSAQKNPTAFYLCASSRTGGENIQYFGAGTRLSVL.